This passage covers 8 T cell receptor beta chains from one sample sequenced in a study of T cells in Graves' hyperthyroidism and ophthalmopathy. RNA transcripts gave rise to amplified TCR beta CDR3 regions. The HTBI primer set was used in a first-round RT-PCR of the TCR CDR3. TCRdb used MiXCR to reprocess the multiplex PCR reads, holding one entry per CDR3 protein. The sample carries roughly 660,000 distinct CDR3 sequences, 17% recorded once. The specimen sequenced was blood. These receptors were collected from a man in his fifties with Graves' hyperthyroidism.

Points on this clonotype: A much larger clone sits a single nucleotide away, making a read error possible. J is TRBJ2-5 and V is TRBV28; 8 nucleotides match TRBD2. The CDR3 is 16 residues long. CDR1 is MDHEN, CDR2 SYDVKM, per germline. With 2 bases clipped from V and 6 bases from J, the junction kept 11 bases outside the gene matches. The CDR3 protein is CASSLGPAGVLKTQYF. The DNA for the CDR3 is TGTGCCAGCAGTTTAGGCCCAGCGGGAGTATTGAAGACCCAGTACTTC.

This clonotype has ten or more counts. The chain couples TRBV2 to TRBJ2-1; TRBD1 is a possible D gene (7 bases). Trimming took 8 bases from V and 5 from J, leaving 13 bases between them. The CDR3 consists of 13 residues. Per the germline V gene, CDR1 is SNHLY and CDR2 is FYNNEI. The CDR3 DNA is TGTGCCAGCGTAGTCAGGGGGGACAATGAGCAGTTCTTC. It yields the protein CASVVRGDNEQFF.

This chain's CDR3 is CSVPPERDRSSAGYTF. For the CDR3, the DNA is TGCAGCGTCCCACCCGAAAGGGACAGAAGTTCGGCCGGCTACACCTTC. This chain links TRBV29-1 with TRBJ1-2, with 7 bases aligning to TRBD1. There are 16 residues in the CDR3. CDR1 SQVTM and CDR2 ANQGSEA come from the germline V gene. The V and J ends lost 6 bases and 8 bases, in that order; junction bases with no gene match: 21.

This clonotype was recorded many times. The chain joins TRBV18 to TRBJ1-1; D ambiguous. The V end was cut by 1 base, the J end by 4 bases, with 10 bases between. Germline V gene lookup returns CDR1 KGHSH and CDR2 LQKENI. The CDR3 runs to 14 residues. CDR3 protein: CASSPRVGVTEAFF. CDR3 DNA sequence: TGTGCCAGCTCACCACGGGTGGGAGTCACTGAAGCTTTCTTT.

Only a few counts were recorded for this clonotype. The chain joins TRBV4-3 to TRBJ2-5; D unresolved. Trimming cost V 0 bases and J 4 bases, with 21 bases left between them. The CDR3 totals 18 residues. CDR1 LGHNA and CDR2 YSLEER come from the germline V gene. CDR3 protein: CASSQDRDRRLRGETQYF. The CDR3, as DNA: TGCGCCAGCAGCCAAGATCGTGATAGGCGTCTACGCGGAGAGACCCAGTACTTC.

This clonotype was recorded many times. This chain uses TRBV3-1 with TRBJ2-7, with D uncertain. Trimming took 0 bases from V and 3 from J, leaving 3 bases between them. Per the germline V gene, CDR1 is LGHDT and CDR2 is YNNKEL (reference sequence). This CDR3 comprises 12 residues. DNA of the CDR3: TGTGCCAGCAGCCAAGACTTCTACGAGCAGTACTTC. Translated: CASSQDFYEQYF.

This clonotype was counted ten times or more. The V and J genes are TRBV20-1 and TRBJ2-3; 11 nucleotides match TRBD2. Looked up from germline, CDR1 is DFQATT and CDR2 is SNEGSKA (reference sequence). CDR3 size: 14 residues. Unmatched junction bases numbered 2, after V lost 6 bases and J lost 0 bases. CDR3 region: CSARLAGSTDTQYF. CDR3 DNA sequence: TGCAGTGCCAGACTAGCGGGAAGCACAGATACGCAGTATTTT.

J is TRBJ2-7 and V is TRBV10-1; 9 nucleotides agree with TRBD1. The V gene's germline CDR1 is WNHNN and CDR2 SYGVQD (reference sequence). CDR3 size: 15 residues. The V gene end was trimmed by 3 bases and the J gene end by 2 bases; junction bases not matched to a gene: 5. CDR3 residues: CASSDPTGGPYEQYF. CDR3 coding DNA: TGCGCCAGCAGTGACCCGACAGGGGGACCCTACGAGCAGTACTTC.